These 11 T cell receptor beta chains were all obtained from the same sample, sequenced in a study of early T cells in non-severe SARS-CoV-2 infection. Each CDR3 protein gets one entry after TCRdb re-called the 5' RACE reads with MiXCR. The table records about 110,000 distinct CDR3 sequences, 9.5% to 13% of them present only once. Sequenced input: whole blood. The source of these receptors is an adult who was a healthcare worker with PCR-confirmed SARS-CoV-2 infection or an uninfected control (not recorded which).

There are many counts of this clonotype. This chain joins TRBV5-1 and TRBJ2-2; 7 bases line up with TRBD2. The germline V gene has CDR1 SGHRS and CDR2 YFSETQ. The J segment lost 6 bases and the V segment lost 2 bases, leaving 7 bases of the junction unmatched. The CDR3 extends over 15 amino acids. The CDR3 DNA sequence: TGCGCCAGCAGCTTCAGCGGGATTGGTTCCGGGGAGCTGTTTTTT. Its translation is CASSFSGIGSGELFF.

V is TRBV7-9 and J is TRBJ2-1, with D unresolved. CDR3 length equals 15 residues. CDR1 and CDR2 from the germline V gene are SEHNR and FQNEAQ (reference sequence). V gave up 2 bases and J gave up 6 bases, with 14 bases separating them. The CDR3 sequence: CASSLLGGPLNEQFF. DNA for the CDR3: TGTGCCAGCAGCTTACTCGGCGGACCCCTCAATGAGCAGTTCTTC.

This clonotype has just a few counts. J is TRBJ1-5 and V is TRBV28, with 8 bases matching TRBD1. From germline, CDR1 is MDHEN and CDR2 SYDVKM. Losses at the gene ends were 5 bases for V and 6 bases for J; bases not matched to a gene: 15. The CDR3 is 17 residues long. The CDR3 DNA sequence: TGTGCCAGCAGTCCGAGGGACAGGAGAGTCCGGAGTCAGCCCCAGCATTTT. Protein product: CASSPRDRRVRSQPQHF.

This clonotype was detected ten times or more. This chain connects TRBV18 to TRBJ2-3; D is perhaps TRBD2 (7 bases). V was trimmed by 3 bases and J by 6 bases, leaving 16 bases between them. Per germline, CDR1 KGHSH and CDR2 LQKENI. The CDR3 spans 15 residues. The CDR3 sequence: CASSPGGGARDTQYF. The CDR3 DNA reads TGTGCCAGCTCACCTGGAGGGGGGGCTCGTGATACGCAGTATTTT. The variable domain in full, completed from reference TRBV18 and TRBJ2-3, reads NAGVMQNPRHLVRRRGQEARLRCSPMKGHSHVYWYRQLPEEGLKFMVYLQKENIIDESGMPKERFSAEFPKEGPSILRIQQVVRGDSAAYFCASSPGGGARDTQYFGPGTRLTVL.

V is TRBV29-1 and J is TRBJ2-1; D not resolved. With 4 bases removed from V and 5 bases from J, the gap between germline ends came to 3 bases. From germline, CDR1 is SQVTM and CDR2 ANQGSEA. This CDR3 is built from 10 residues. CDR3 region: CSVVDNEQFF. CDR3 coding DNA: TGCAGCGTTGTGGACAATGAGCAGTTCTTC.

This chain links TRBV7-9 with TRBJ1-1, with unresolved D. Looked up from germline, CDR1 is SEHNR and CDR2 is FQNEAQ (reference sequence). With 1 base removed from V and 13 bases from J, the gap between germline ends came to 10 bases. The CDR3 has 11 amino acids. The chain's CDR3 is CASSLGGEVFF. CDR3 sequence (DNA): TGTGCCAGCAGCTTAGGGGGTGAGGTTTTCTTT.

This clonotype appeared a few times. V gene TRBV5-4 combines with J gene TRBJ1-1, with 8 bases identical to TRBD1. The ends lost 2 bases at V and 4 bases at J; junction bases unmatched: 1. The CDR3 loop spans 13 amino acids. The V gene's germline CDR1 is SGHNT and CDR2 YYREEE (reference sequence). DNA for the CDR3: TGTGCCAGCAGCTTTGACAGGGGCACTGAAGCTTTCTTT. Translation: CASSFDRGTEAFF. Complete variable domain (other parts from reference TRBV5-4 and TRBJ1-1): ETGVTQSPTHLIKTRGQQVTLRCSSQSGHNTVSWYQQALGQGPQFIFQYYREEENGRGNFPPRFSGLQFPNYSSELNVNALELDDSALYLCASSFDRGTEAFFGQGTRLTVV.

The table lists this clonotype with many counts. J is TRBJ1-1 and V is TRBV11-2; D gene ambiguous. V shed 5 bases and J shed 1 base, with 8 bases lying between them. The CDR3 length is 13 residues. Germline CDR1 and CDR2: SGHAT and FQNNGV. Here the CDR3 reads CASSGSKNTEAFF. The CDR3 bases are TGTGCCAGCAGCGGCTCCAAGAACACTGAAGCTTTCTTT.

This clonotype was seen repeatedly, ten times or more. This sequence joins TRBV15 and TRBJ2-3; no firm D call. The ends were cut back, 5 bases at V and 6 bases at J, with 15 bases in the middle. Germline V gene sequence: CDR1 LNHNV, CDR2 YYDKDF (reference sequence). The CDR3 spans 14 residues. CDR3 protein: CATSQHLGLDTQYF. The CDR3 DNA reads TGTGCCACCAGCCAACATTTGGGTTTGGATACGCAGTATTTT.

The chain carries TRBV10-3 and TRBJ2-1, with a tentative D call TRBD1 (5 bases). The germline V gene encodes CDR1 ENHRY and CDR2 SYGVKD. The CDR3 sequence is 15 residues long. V lost 0 bases, J lost 3 bases, and 9 bases lay in between. CDR3 sequence reads: CAISESRQLYNEQFF. CDR3 DNA: TGTGCCATCAGTGAGTCGAGACAGCTCTACAATGAGCAGTTCTTC.

The CDR3 spells CATRASAGETQYF. DNA for the CDR3: TGTGCCACGCGCGCCTCGGCCGGGGAGACCCAGTACTTC. The gene calls are TRBV9 and TRBJ2-5; D is uncertain. The ends were cut back, 9 bases at V and 5 bases at J, with 17 bases in the middle. The CDR3 is 13 residues long. Germline V CDR1 and CDR2: SGDLS, YYNGEE. The full variable domain, its missing parts supplied by reference TRBV9 and TRBJ2-5, is DSGVTQTPKHLITATGQRVTLRCSPRSGDLSVYWYQQSLDQGLQFLIQYYNGEERAKGNILERFSAQQFPDLHSELNLSSLELGDSALYFCATRASAGETQYFGPGTRLLVL.